Listed below are T cell receptor beta chains from one sample, sequenced in a study of cytotoxic CD8 clonotypes in ibrutinib-treated CLL. Libraries were prepared by immunoSEQ multiplex PCR; TCRdb keeps only in-frame clonotypes and omits some of them. Altogether some 310,000 clones are present, 80% being singletons, with the ten largest covering 5.5% to 8%. The material sequenced was PBMCs, taken before ibrutinib treatment. The receptors were gathered from a human donor with chronic lymphocytic leukemia. The CDR3 runs from the conserved cysteine through the conserved F or W. The D gene is left open where the match is weak. Clone size, where shown, is once, few, many, or a class for clones that have expanded.

j_call d_call clone_size v_call cdr3_nt cdr3_aa
TRBJ2-5 TRBD2 - TRBV5-1 TGCGCCAGCAGCGTTAGCGGGACCCGGCAAGAGACCCAGTACTTC CASSVSGTRQETQYF
TRBJ2-7 TRBD2 - TRBV5-1 TGCGCCAGCAGCATTGTGGCTAGCGGTGAGAGGGAGCAGTACTTC CASSIVASGEREQYF
TRBJ1-3 TRBD1 - TRBV29-1 TGCAGCGTGACCGTGGACAGGGCTGGAAACACCATATATTTT CSVTVDRAGNTIYF
TRBJ2-7 - - TRBV28 TGTGCCAGCAGCCGAAACAGGGTGGCCTACGAGCAGTACTTC CASSRNRVAYEQYF
TRBJ2-7 TRBD1 - TRBV18 TGTGCCAGCACCCAGAATTTTGGGGACAGGGGGGTCGAGCAGTACTTC CASTQNFGDRGVEQYF
TRBJ2-7 TRBD2 few TRBV11-3 TGTGCCAGCAGCAATCCCGAGATTTCTAGCGGGAGCTATTCCCCCTACGAGCAGTACTTC CASSNPEISSGSYSPYEQYF
TRBJ1-5 - - TRBV7-8 TGTGCCAGCAGCTTAGTAGCGCTCTGGGATCAGCCCCAGCATTTT CASSLVALWDQPQHF
TRBJ2-3 - - TRBV5-6 TGTGCCAGCAGCTTGAACGGGGGTGGCACAGATACGCAGTATTTT CASSLNGGGTDTQYF
TRBJ2-1 - - TRBV7-9 TGTGCCAGCAGAATCAGGGCTAGCATGAATGAGCAGTTCTTC CASRIRASMNEQFF
TRBJ2-1 TRBD1 - TRBV5-4 TGTGCCAGCAGCTCTGGACAGGGGCCCTACAATGAGCAGTTCTTC CASSSGQGPYNEQFF
TRBJ1-5 TRBD1 once TRBV5-3 TGTGCCAGAAGCCGGACTCGAGGGACAGCAAAGGGGCAGCCCCAGCATTTT CARSRTRGTAKGQPQHF
TRBJ2-1 TRBD2 once TRBV28 TGTGCCAGCAGAATCGCGGCTAGCGGGACCAATGAGCAGTTCTTC CASRIAASGTNEQFF
TRBJ1-1 TRBD1 - TRBV7-9 TGTGCCAGCAGCTTGCCGGCCGACAGGGTCAGCACTGAAGCTTTCTTT CASSLPADRVSTEAFF
TRBJ2-1 - - TRBV20-1 TGCAGTGCTAGACCCGGGACCCATCGGTTCTTC CSARPGTHRFF
TRBJ2-7 TRBD2 once TRBV11-2 TGTGCCAGCAGCTACCCCCGGGGGGAACCATTTAGCCTCCACGAGCAGTACTTC CASSYPRGEPFSLHEQYF
TRBJ2-7 TRBD2 - TRBV7-2 TGTGCCAGCAGCCAAGCGGGAGGGCCCTACGAGCAGTACTTC CASSQAGGPYEQYF
TRBJ2-3 TRBD2 few TRBV10-3 TGTGCCATCAGCGGGGCGGGAGCGCGGGATACGCAGTATTTT CAISGAGARDTQYF
TRBJ2-7 - - TRBV7-6 TGTGCCAGCAGGGGTAGCCACGAGCAGTACTTC CASRGSHEQYF
TRBJ2-7 TRBD1 - TRBV5-6 TGTGCCAGCAGCTGGCGGACAGGCCTAACCTACGAGCAGTACTTC CASSWRTGLTYEQYF
TRBJ1-2 - - TRBV15 TGTGCCACCAGCAGAGCTCTGCTTGGCTATGGCTACACCTTC CATSRALLGYGYTF
TRBJ1-5 TRBD1 - TRBV28 TGTGCCAGCAGTTTAAGACAGGGCCCAGGCAATCAGCCCCAGCATTTT CASSLRQGPGNQPQHF
TRBJ1-2 - - TRBV19 TGTGCCAGTAGTATTTCCGGGGCCCTCTATGGCTACACCTTC CASSISGALYGYTF
TRBJ2-1 TRBD1 - TRBV7-9 TGTGCCAGCAGCCGCATGACAGGGACAAAGCAGTTCTTC CASSRMTGTKQFF
TRBJ2-1 - - TRBV19 TGTGCCAGTAGTATTAGCGGCTCATACAATGAGCAGTTCTTC CASSISGSYNEQFF
TRBJ1-1 - once TRBV20-1 TGCAGTGCTACCGGGAACACTGAAGCTTTCTTT CSATGNTEAFF
TRBJ2-5 - - TRBV5-4 TGTGCCAGCAGCTGGCTACAAAGTGAAGAGACCCAGTACTTC CASSWLQSEETQYF
TRBJ1-1 TRBD1 few TRBV11-2 TGTGCCAGCAGCTTAGTGTGGGACAGGGGGGAGAACACTGAAGCTTTCTTT CASSLVWDRGENTEAFF
TRBJ2-2 - - TRBV7-3 TGTGCCAGCAGCCCCCAGGCCGGGGAGCTGTTTTTT CASSPQAGELFF
TRBJ2-7 TRBD2 - TRBV7-2 TGTGCCAGCAGCTATGAGGGAGGGCCGCGGGAGCAGTACTTC CASSYEGGPREQYF
TRBJ1-5 - - TRBV19 TGTGCCAGTAGTCCCCGTAGTCAGCCCCAGCATTTT CASSPRSQPQHF
TRBJ2-6 - - TRBV19 TGTGCCAGTAGTATTCAGGGGCAGGTCCCGGTTGGGGCCAACGTCCTGACTTTC CASSIQGQVPVGANVLTF
TRBJ1-1 - - TRBV5-6 TGTGCCAGCAGCCGGACCGCATGGGGGATGAACACTGAAGCTTTCTTT CASSRTAWGMNTEAFF
TRBJ2-7 TRBD2 - TRBV4-3 TGCGCCAGCAGCCAAGTTGCACTAGCGACTCCCTACGAGCAGTACTTC CASSQVALATPYEQYF
TRBJ2-1 - - TRBV28 TGTGCCAGCACCAAAAGGCATGAGCAGTTCTTC CASTKRHEQFF
TRBJ2-1 - - TRBV28 TGTGCCAGCAGTAGGACTTTTTGGCAGTTCTTC CASSRTFWQFF
TRBJ2-2 TRBD2 once TRBV5-1 TGCGCCAGCAGCTTGTTGGTAGCGGGATCCGGGGAGCTGTTTTTT CASSLLVAGSGELFF
TRBJ2-3 TRBD2 - TRBV9 TGTGCCAGCAGCGGGAGACTAGCGGGAAGCACAGATACGCAGTATTTT CASSGRLAGSTDTQYF
TRBJ2-7 TRBD1 - TRBV15 TGTGCCACCAGCAAATCGGGACAGGGTTCCTACGAGCAGTACTTC CATSKSGQGSYEQYF
TRBJ1-4 TRBD1 once TRBV28 TGTGCCAGCAGTGGGCCGGGACAGGAGTTTGAAAAACTGTTTTTT CASSGPGQEFEKLFF
TRBJ1-2 TRBD1 - TRBV27 TGTGCCAGCAGTTCAGACAGGGAGGCTGGCTACACCTTC CASSSDREAGYTF
TRBJ1-4 - - TRBV29-1 TGCAGCGTGTGGGTGGGATCGGAACTGTTTTTT CSVWVGSELFF
TRBJ2-7 - - TRBV5-6 TGTGCCAGCAGCCCGGTATCTTACGACCACGAGCAGTACTTC CASSPVSYDHEQYF
TRBJ2-5 TRBD1 - TRBV7-9 TGTGCCAGCAGCTTAGGAGACAGGGGGATGGAGACCCAGTACTTC CASSLGDRGMETQYF
TRBJ1-3 - - TRBV6-5 TGTGCCAGCAGTTACTCCGAGCGAAGCTCTGGAAACACCATATATTTT CASSYSERSSGNTIYF
TRBJ2-5 - - TRBV10-3 TGTGCCATCAGTGAGGCAGAGACCCAGTACTTC CAISEAETQYF
TRBJ1-2 - - TRBV29-1 TGCAGCGTTGAAGAGGGTGGCTACACCTTC CSVEEGGYTF
TRBJ2-1 TRBD1 - TRBV4-1 TGCGCCAGCAGCCCCCCCGGTGGACAGGGAACCCCTTCCTCCTACAATGAGCAGTTCTTC CASSPPGGQGTPSSYNEQFF
TRBJ2-2 - - TRBV2 TGTGCCAGCAAGTTATTTGCAGACCTAGCTACGAACACCGGGGAGCTGTTTTTT CASKLFADLATNTGELFF
TRBJ2-1 - - TRBV10-1 TGCGCCAGCAGAGGACAGAGGAATGAGCAGTTCTTC CASRGQRNEQFF